Below, one T cell receptor (beta chain) is given with its context. Method: immunoSEQ multiplex PCR; TCRdb's copy keeps in-frame clones and lacks some. The sample has 400,000 or so clones, approximately 96% seen once; the top ten hold about 0.32%. This CDR3 has 15 amino acids. Trimming at V came to 3 bases and at J to 3 bases, leaving 7 bases not matched to a gene. In germline, CDR1 is GTSNPN, CDR2 SVGIG (reference sequence). These data come from a study of shared clonotypes between healthy human individuals. Source material: memory CD8+ T cells sorted from blood. Specified subset: CD45RO+ cells pooled with CCR7-negative TemRA cells. The sequence derives from a man in his thirties or forties in good health. The V call is TRBV30, the J call TRBJ2-7; 11 positions agree with TRBD2. CDR3 in DNA: TGTGCCTGGAGGGTTACTAGCGGGAGATTCTACGAGCAGTACTTC. It translates to CAWRVTSGRFYEQYF.